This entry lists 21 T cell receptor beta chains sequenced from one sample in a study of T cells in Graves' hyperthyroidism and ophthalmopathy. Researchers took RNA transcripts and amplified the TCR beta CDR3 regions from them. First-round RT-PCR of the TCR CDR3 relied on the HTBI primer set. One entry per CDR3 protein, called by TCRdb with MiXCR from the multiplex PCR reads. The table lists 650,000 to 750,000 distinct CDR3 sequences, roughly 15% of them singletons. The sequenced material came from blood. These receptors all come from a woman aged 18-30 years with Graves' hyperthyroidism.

The CDR3 coding sequence is TGCAGCGTCAACAGTTACAATGAGCAGTTCTTC. This gives the protein CSVNSYNEQFF. J is TRBJ2-1 and V is TRBV29-1, with D uncertain. With 6 bases removed from V and 4 bases from J, the gap between germline ends came to 7 bases. The CDR3 runs 11 residues. From germline, CDR1 is SQVTM and CDR2 ANQGSEA.

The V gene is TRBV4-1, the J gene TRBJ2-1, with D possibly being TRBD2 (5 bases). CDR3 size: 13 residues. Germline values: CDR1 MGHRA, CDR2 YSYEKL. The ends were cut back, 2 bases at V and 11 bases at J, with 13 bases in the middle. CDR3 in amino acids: CASSQPLRGKQFF. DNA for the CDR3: TGCGCCAGCAGCCAACCCCTTCGGGGTAAGCAGTTCTTC.

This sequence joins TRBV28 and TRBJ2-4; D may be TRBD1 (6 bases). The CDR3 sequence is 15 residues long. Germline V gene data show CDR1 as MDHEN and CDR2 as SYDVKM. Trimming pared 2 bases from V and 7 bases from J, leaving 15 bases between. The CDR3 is CASSLGPGARNIQYF. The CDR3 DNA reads TGTGCCAGCAGTTTAGGTCCAGGGGCGAGGAACATTCAGTACTTC.

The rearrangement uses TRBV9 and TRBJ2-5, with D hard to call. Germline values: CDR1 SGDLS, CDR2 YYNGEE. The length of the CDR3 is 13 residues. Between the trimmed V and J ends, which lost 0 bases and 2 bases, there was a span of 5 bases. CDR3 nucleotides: TGTGCCAGCAGCGTAGCCACTCAAGAGACCCAGTACTTC. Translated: CASSVATQETQYF.

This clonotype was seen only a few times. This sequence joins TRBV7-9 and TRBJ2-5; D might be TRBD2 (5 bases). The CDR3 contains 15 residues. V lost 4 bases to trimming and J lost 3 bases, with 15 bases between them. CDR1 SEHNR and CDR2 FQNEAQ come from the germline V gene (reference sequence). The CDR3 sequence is CASSYVRTGEETQYF. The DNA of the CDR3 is TGTGCCAGCAGCTACGTAAGGACCGGGGAAGAGACCCAGTACTTC.

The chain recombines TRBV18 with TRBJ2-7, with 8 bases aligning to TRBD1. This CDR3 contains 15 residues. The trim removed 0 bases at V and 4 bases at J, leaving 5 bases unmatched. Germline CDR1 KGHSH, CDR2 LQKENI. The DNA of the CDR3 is TGTGCCAGCTCACCACCGGGACAGGTCGTTTACGAGCAGTACTTC. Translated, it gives CASSPPGQVVYEQYF.

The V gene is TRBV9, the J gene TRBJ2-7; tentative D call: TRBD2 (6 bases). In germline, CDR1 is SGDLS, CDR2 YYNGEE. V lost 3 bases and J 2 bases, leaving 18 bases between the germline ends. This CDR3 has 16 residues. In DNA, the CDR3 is TGTGCCAGCAGCGGCGGCCACAGCGGGTATACCTACGAGCAGTACTTC. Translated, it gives CASSGGHSGYTYEQYF.

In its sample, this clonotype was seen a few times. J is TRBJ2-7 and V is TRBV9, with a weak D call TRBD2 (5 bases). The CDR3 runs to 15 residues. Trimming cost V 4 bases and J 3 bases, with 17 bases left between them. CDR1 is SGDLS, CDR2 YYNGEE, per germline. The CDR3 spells CASSTSWTPFYEQYF. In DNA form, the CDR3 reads TGTGCCAGCAGCACCTCCTGGACTCCGTTCTACGAGCAGTACTTC.

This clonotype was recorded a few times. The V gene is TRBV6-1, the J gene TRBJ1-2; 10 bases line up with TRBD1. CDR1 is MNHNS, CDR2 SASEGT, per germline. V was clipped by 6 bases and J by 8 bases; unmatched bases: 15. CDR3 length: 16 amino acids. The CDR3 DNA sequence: TGTGCCAGCAGACGTCTCCCGGGACAGGGGAGGGGGGGCTACACCTTC. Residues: CASRRLPGQGRGGYTF.

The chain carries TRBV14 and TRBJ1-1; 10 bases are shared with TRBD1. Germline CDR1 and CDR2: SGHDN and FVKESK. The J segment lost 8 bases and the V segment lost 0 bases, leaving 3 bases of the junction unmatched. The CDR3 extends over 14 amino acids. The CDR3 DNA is TGTGCCAGCAGCCAAGACCCGGGACAGGGGGAAGCTTTCTTT. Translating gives CASSQDPGQGEAFF. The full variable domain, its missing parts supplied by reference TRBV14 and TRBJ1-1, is EAGVTQFPSHSVIEKGQTVTLRCDPISGHDNLYWYRRVMGKEIKFLLHFVKESKQDESGMPNNRFLAERTGGTYSTLKVQPAELEDSGVYFCASSQDPGQGEAFFGQGTRLTVV.

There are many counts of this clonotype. The CDR3 region has the DNA TGTGCCAGCAGCCTTCTAGCGGGAACCCTCTACGAGCAGTACTTC. It specifies CASSLLAGTLYEQYF. This chain connects TRBV7-9 to TRBJ2-7; 9 bases fit TRBD2. V gave up 5 bases and J gave up 3 bases; unmatched junction bases: 8. The CDR3 runs 15 residues. Germline V lookup: CDR1 SEHNR, CDR2 FQNEAQ (reference sequence).

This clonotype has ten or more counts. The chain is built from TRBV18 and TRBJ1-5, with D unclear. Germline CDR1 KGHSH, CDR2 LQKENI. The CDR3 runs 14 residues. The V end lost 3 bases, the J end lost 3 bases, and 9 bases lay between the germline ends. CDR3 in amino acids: CASSPQRHNQPQHF. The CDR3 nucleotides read TGTGCCAGCTCACCGCAACGGCACAATCAGCCCCAGCATTTT.

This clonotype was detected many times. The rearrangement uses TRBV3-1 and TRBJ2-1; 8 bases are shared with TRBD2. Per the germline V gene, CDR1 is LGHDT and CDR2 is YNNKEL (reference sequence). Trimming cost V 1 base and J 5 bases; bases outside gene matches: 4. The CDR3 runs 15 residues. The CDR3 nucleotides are TGTGCCAGCAGCCAAGGGGGACTAGGAAACAATGAGCAGTTCTTC. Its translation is CASSQGGLGNNEQFF.

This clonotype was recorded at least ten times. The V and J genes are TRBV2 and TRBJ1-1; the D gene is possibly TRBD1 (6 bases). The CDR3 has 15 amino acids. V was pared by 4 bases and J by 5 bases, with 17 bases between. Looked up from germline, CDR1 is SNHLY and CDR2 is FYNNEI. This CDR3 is CASSGSRDTQTEAFF. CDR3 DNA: TGTGCCAGCAGTGGGTCACGGGACACCCAAACTGAAGCTTTCTTT.

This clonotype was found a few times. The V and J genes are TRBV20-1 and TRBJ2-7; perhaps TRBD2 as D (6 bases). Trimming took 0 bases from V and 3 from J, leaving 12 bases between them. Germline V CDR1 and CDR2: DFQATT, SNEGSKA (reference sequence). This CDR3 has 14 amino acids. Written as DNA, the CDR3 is TGCAGTGCTAGAGATCGGACTATCCGCTACGAGCAGTACTTC. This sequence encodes CSARDRTIRYEQYF.

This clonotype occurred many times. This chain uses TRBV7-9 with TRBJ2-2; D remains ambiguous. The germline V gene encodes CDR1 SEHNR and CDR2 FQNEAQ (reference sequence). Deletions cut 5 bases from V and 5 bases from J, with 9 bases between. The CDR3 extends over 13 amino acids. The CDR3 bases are TGTGCCAGCAGCCTGCAAAGGACCGGGGAGCTGTTTTTT. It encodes CASSLQRTGELFF. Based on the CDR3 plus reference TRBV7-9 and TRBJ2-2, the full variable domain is DTGVSQNPRHKITKRGQNVTFRCDPISEHNRLYWYRQTLGQGPEFLTYFQNEAQLEKSRLLSDRFSAERPKGSFSTLEIQRTEQGDSAMYLCASSLQRTGELFFGEGSRLTVL.

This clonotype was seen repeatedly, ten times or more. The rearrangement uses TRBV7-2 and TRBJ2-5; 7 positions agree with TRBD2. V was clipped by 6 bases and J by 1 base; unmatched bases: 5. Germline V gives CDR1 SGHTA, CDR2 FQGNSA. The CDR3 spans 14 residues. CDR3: CASRPAGVQETQYF. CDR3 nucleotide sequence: TGTGCCAGCAGACCCGCGGGAGTCCAAGAGACCCAGTACTTC.

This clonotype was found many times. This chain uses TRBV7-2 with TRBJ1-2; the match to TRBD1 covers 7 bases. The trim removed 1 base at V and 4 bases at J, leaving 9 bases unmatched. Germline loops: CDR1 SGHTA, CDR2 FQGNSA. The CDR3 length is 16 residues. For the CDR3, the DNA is TGTGCCAGCAGCTTAGAGGCCACAGGGGTACGCTATGGCTACACCTTC. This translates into CASSLEATGVRYGYTF. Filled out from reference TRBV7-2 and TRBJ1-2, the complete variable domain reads GAGVSQSPSNKVTEKGKDVELRCDPISGHTALYWYRQSLGQGLEFLIYFQGNSAPDKSGLPSDRFSAERTGGSVSTLTIQRTQQEDSAVYLCASSLEATGVRYGYTFGSGTRLTVV.

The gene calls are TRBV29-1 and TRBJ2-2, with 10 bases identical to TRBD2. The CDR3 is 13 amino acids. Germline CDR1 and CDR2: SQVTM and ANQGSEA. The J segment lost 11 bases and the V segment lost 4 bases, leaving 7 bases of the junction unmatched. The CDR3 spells CSVGEREGRELFF. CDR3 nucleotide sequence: TGCAGCGTTGGTGAGCGGGAGGGCCGAGAGCTGTTTTTT.

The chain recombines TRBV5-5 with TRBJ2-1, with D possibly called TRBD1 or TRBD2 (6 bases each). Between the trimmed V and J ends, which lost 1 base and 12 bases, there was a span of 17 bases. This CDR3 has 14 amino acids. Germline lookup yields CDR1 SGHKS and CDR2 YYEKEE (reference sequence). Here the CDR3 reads CASSLSPGAEGQFF. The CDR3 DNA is TGTGCCAGCAGCTTGTCGCCAGGGGCGGAGGGGCAGTTCTTC.

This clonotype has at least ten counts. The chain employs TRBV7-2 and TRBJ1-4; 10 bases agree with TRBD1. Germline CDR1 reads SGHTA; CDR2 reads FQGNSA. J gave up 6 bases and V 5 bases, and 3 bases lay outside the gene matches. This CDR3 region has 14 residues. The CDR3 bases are TGTGCCAGCAGCGGGACAGGGGCGTATGAAAAACTGTTTTTT. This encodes CASSGTGAYEKLFF.